The 12 T cell receptor beta chains below all came from one sample that was sequenced in a study of shared clonotypes between healthy human individuals. The assay was immunoSEQ multiplex PCR, and TCRdb's table has in-frame clones only and misses some. Of approximately 2,000,000 clones listed, less than 95% were seen once; the top ten hold approximately 0.39%. The sequenced sample was naive CD4+ T cells from PBMCs. Subset meaning: CD45RA+ positively selected. The receptors were sampled from a man younger than 30 in good health. Some clones in this sample may be carry-over from other donors' samples.

The J gene is TRBJ1-5, the V gene TRBV6-5, with D possibly being TRBD1 (5 bases). CDR3 length equals 15 residues. V lost 10 bases to trimming and J lost 3 bases, with 19 bases between them. Germline CDR1 reads MNHEY; CDR2 reads SVGAGI. The DNA of the CDR3 is TGTGCCACACGCGGTGCGGGGGGGGTCAATCAGCCCCAGCATTTT. This sequence encodes CATRGAGGVNQPQHF.

The chain recombines TRBV9 with TRBJ2-3; D is unclear. Germline CDR1 reads SGDLS; CDR2 reads YYNGEE. Trimming left V 2 bases short and J 6 bases short, with 13 bases between. CDR3 length: 14 amino acids. The CDR3: CASSVFGVLDTQYF. The DNA for the CDR3 is TGTGCCAGCAGCGTGTTCGGAGTTTTGGATACGCAGTATTTT. Based on the CDR3 plus reference TRBV9 and TRBJ2-3, the full variable domain is DSGVTQTPKHLITATGQRVTLRCSPRSGDLSVYWYQQSLDQGLQFLIQYYNGEERAKGNILERFSAQQFPDLHSELNLSSLELGDSALYFCASSVFGVLDTQYFGPGTRLTVL.

The gene calls are TRBV2 and TRBJ2-7; D may match TRBD1 or TRBD2 (5 bases each). Trimming stripped 6 bases from V and 7 bases from J, with 19 bases between. Germline V gene lookup returns CDR1 SNHLY and CDR2 FYNNEI. This CDR3 has 14 residues. The CDR3: CASSPYRDPPEQYF. In nucleotides, the CDR3 is TGTGCCAGCAGCCCTTACCGGGACCCCCCGGAGCAGTACTTC.

This clone was seen only once. The chain recombines TRBV28 with TRBJ2-4; D remains unclear. Germline V gene lookup returns CDR1 MDHEN and CDR2 SYDVKM. The CDR3 sequence is 12 residues long. The ends were cut back, 6 bases at V and 1 base at J, with 4 bases in the middle. The CDR3 loop is CASRSAKNIQYF. DNA of the CDR3: TGTGCCAGCAGATCGGCCAAAAACATTCAGTACTTC.

The V gene is TRBV27, the J gene TRBJ1-1, with TRBD1 identical over 7 bases. The CDR3 runs to 13 residues. Looked up from germline, CDR1 is MNHEY and CDR2 is SMNVEV (reference sequence). V was pared by 2 bases and J by 7 bases, with 4 bases of the junction left unmatched. CDR3 coding DNA: TGTGCCAGCAGTTTACTCAGGGGGATTGAAGCTTTCTTT. It translates to CASSLLRGIEAFF.

The gene calls are TRBV9 and TRBJ1-4; tentative D call: TRBD1 (5 bases). V gave up 4 bases and J gave up 8 bases, with 18 bases separating them. The CDR3 runs 15 residues. Germline CDR1 and CDR2: SGDLS and YYNGEE. The CDR3 protein is CASSSTWGVGEKLFF. CDR3 sequence (DNA): TGTGCCAGCAGCTCCACCTGGGGGGTAGGAGAAAAACTGTTTTTT.

In DNA, the CDR3 is TGCGCCAGCAGCAGATCGGGGACAGGTTACACTGAAGCTTTCTTT. Translation: CASSRSGTGYTEAFF. V usage is TRBV5-1 and J usage is TRBJ1-1; 8 nucleotides align to TRBD1. The CDR3 has 15 residues. CDR1 SGHRS and CDR2 YFSETQ come from the germline V gene. V was pared by 4 bases and J by 3 bases, with 8 bases of the junction left unmatched. The full variable domain, in which reference TRBV5-1 and TRBJ1-1 provide the parts outside the CDR3, is KAGVTQTPRYLIKTRGQQVTLSCSPISGHRSVSWYQQTPGQGLQFLFEYFSETQRNKGNFPGRFSGRQFSNSRSEMNVSTLELGDSALYLCASSRSGTGYTEAFFGQGTRLTVV.

This chain uses TRBV15 with TRBJ1-2; 9 positions agree with TRBD1. Losses at the gene ends were 6 bases for V and 2 bases for J; bases not matched to a gene: 7. The CDR3 covers 15 residues. Germline V gene data show CDR1 as LNHNV and CDR2 as YYDKDF (reference sequence). The CDR3 nucleotides read TGTGCCACCAGTGCCGGGACAGGGACAAACTATGGCTACACCTTC. Its translation: CATSAGTGTNYGYTF. The full variable domain, its missing parts supplied by reference TRBV15 and TRBJ1-2, is DAMVIQNPRYQVTQFGKPVTLSCSQTLNHNVMYWYQQKSSQAPKLLFHYYDKDFNNEADTPDNFQSRRPNTSFCFLDIRSPGLGDTAMYLCATSAGTGTNYGYTFGSGTRLTVV.

This clone was counted a few times. V usage is TRBV7-8 and J usage is TRBJ1-5, with no clear D. With 0 bases removed from V and 6 bases from J, the gap between germline ends came to 12 bases. CDR3 length equals 15 residues. Germline-derived CDR1 and CDR2 are SGHVS and FQNEAQ. CDR3 nucleotides: TGTGCCAGCAGCTTAGCAGCCGGGTCCGGTCAGCCCCAGCATTTT. Its protein product is CASSLAAGSGQPQHF. The whole variable domain, filled in from reference TRBV7-8 and TRBJ1-5, reads GAGVSQSPRYKVAKRGQDVALRCDPISGHVSLFWYQQALGQGPEFLTYFQNEAQLDKSGLPSDRFFAERPEGSVSTLKIQRTQQEDSAVYLCASSLAAGSGQPQHFGDGTRLSIL.

The rearrangement links TRBV2 to TRBJ2-4, with TRBD2 matching 7 bases. J was trimmed by 15 bases and V by 3 bases; bases with no gene match: 11. CDR1 is SNHLY, CDR2 FYNNEI, per germline. The CDR3 sequence is 13 residues long. CDR3 sequence reads: CASSESASGGRYF. DNA for the CDR3: TGTGCCAGCAGTGAGTCGGCGTCGGGGGGTCGGTACTTC. The full variable domain, rest sourced from reference TRBV2 and TRBJ2-4, is EPEVTQTPSHQVTQMGQEVILRCVPISNHLYFYWYRQILGQKVEFLVSFYNNEISEKSEIFDDQFSVERPDGSNFTLKIRSTKLEDSAMYFCASSESASGGRYFGAGTRLSVL.

CDR3 sequence reads: CSVPRGAEGATDTQYF. In nucleotides, the CDR3 is TGCAGCGTTCCCCGTGGGGCGGAGGGGGCCACAGATACGCAGTATTTT. The V gene is TRBV29-1, the J gene TRBJ2-3; TRBD1 is a possible D gene (7 bases). The length of the CDR3 is 16 residues. Germline loops: CDR1 SQVTM, CDR2 ANQGSEA. V lost 5 bases and J lost 2, with 20 bases in between.

This rearrangement joins TRBV4-2 to TRBJ2-7; TRBD1 agrees at 11 bases. The V segment lost 4 bases and the J segment 5 bases; nucleotides outside the gene matches: 7. Germline CDR1 LGHNA, CDR2 YNFKEQ. This CDR3 has 15 residues. The CDR3 loop is CASSRTDRGLDEQYF. The CDR3 region has the DNA TGTGCCAGCAGCCGAACGGACAGGGGGCTCGACGAGCAGTACTTC.